This T cell receptor (beta chain) is drawn from a study of graft-versus-host responses after intestinal transplantation. Study results and caveats: Present in recipient marrow, GvH clones included some that appeared first in ileum or blood.

Regarding this clone: The antigen is not known.

Generated by immunoSEQ multiplex PCR, the TCRdb table keeps only in-frame clones and is missing some. This sample has tens of thousands of clones, with approximately 94% found just once. Trimming cost V 5 bases and J 11 bases, with 15 bases left between them. The CDR3 sequence is 12 residues long. Germline V CDR1 and CDR2: SEHNR, FQNEAQ (reference sequence). This chain links TRBV7-9 with TRBJ1-1; weak D call: TRBD1 (5 bases). The input for sequencing was unstimulated CD4+ T cells sorted from spleen or lymph node cells, taken before transplant. The origin of this receptor is a human donor who was the organ donor for an intestinal transplant. CDR3 residues: CASSPQTVGAFF. DNA for the CDR3: TGTGCCAGCAGCCCACAGACAGTGGGGGCTTTCTTT.